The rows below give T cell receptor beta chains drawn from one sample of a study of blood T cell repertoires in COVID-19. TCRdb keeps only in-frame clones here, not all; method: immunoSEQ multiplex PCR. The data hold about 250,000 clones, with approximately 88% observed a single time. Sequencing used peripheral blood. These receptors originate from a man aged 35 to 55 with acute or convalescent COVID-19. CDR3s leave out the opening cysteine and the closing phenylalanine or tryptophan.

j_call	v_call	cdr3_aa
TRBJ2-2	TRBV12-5	ASGSGQGNTGELF
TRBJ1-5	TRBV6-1	ASSEVIVGAAGNQPQH
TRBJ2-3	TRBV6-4	ASRSGGPTDTQY
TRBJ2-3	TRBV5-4	ASRQGLARTDTQY
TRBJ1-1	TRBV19	ASSIEFPEWAF
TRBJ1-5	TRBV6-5	ATSGFQPQH
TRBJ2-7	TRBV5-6	ASSVIGETREQY
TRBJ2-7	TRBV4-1	ASSPLLGQGYEQY
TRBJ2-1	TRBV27	ASSLNRAIGEQF
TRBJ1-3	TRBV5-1	ASSIQGAGDTIY
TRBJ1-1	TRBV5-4	ASSTGQGTNTEAF
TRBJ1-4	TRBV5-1	ASTQGVGGNEKLF
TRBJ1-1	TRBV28	ASSLSRGAHTEAF
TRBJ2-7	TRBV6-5	ASSLGTSGSYEQY
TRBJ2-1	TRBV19	ASSIVGGDEQF
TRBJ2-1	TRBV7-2	ASSLVDSLNYNEQF
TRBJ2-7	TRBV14	ASSQGGLTLYEQY
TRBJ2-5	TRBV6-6	ASSYSGTGLQETQY
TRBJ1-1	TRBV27	ASRSTGFLTEAF
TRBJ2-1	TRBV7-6	ASSFVGSGGSSEQF
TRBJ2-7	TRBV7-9	ASSLQGIYEQY
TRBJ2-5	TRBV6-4	ASSDNRGETQY
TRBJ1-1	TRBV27	ASSLVRNTEAF
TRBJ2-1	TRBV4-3	ASSLGTSGHQEQF
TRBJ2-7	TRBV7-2	ASSLIGSPGQY
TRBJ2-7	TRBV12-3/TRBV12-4	ASTLNTYEQY
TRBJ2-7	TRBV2	ASSEGGSYWTAGGVQY
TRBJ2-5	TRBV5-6	ASSRDFQETQY
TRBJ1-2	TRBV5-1	ASSLLQGGNYGYT
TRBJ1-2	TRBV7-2	ASSFSVSSGYT
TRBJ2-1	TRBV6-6	ASSPRDSLSYEQF
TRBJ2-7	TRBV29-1	SVGIDREQY
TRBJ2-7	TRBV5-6	ASSLLGGIPYEQY
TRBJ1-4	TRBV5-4	ASSRAGQGGSGEKLF
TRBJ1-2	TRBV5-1	ASSFTGDRGGYT
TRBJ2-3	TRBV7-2	ASSHGQDLTDTQY
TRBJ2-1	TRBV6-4	ASSAGWLAGGSQGEQF
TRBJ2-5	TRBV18	ASSAGLAGKETQY
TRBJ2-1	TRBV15	ATSRDRGSYNEQF
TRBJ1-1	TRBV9	ASSVGAGWMNTEAF
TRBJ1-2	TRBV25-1	ASSEAGTYGYT
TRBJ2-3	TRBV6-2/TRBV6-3	ASSYGGRAYDTQY
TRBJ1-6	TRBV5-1	ASSLDTRLSSPLH
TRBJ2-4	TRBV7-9	ASSLVGREGKNIQY
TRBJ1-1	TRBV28	ASSPWDSLNTEAF
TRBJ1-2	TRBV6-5	ASSFSRGAYGYT
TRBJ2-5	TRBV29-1	SVTFRWGLALETQY
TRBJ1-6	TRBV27	ASSLSPGQGNSPLH